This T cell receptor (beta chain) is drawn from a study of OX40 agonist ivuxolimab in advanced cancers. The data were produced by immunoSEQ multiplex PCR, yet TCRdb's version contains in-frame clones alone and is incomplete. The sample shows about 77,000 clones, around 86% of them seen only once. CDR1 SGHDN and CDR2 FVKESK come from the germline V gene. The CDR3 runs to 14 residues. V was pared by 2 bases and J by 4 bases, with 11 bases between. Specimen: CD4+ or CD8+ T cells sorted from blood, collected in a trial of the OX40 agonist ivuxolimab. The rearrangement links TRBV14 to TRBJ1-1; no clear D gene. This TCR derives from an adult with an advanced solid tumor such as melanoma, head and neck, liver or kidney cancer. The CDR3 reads CASSQLRARTEAFF. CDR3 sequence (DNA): TGTGCCAGCAGCCAATTAAGGGCACGCACTGAAGCTTTCTTT.